This T cell receptor beta chain was sequenced for a study of shared clonotypes between healthy human individuals. The study's findings and limits: It was expected that sequencing depth would affect clonotype sharing among donors.

Deep-level settings were used for running the assay. Sequencing was performed with immunoSEQ multiplex PCR; in TCRdb, only in-frame clones are kept and a portion is missing. Here the sample spans some 2.3 million clones, approximately 95% being singletons. About this clone itself: Its target is not known.

The germline V gene has CDR1 SGHTA and CDR2 FQGTGA. Unmatched junction bases numbered 3, after V lost 2 bases and J lost 0 bases. The CDR3 has 17 residues. The clonotype was recovered from a young man in good health. Some clones in this sample may be carry-over from other donors' samples. The chain carries TRBV7-3 and TRBJ2-3; 12 bases map to TRBD2. Sample: naive CD4+ T cells from PBMCs. The subset was: CD45RA+ positively selected. The CDR3 DNA reads TGTGCCAGCAGCTTAGAACTAGCGGGAGGTAGCACAGATACGCAGTATTTT. Translation gives CASSLELAGGSTDTQYF.